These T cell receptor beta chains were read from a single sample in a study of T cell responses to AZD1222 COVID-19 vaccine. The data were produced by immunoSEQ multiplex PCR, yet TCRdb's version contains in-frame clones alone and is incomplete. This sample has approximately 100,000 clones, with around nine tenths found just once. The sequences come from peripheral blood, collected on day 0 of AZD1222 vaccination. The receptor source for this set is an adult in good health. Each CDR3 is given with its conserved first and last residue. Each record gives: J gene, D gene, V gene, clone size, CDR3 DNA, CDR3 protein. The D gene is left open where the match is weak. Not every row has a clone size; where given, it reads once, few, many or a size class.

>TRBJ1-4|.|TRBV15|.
TGTGCCACCAGCTCTTACGGGGAAAAACTGTTTTTT
CATSSYGEKLFF
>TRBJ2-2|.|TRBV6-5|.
TGTGCCAGCAGGGGACTGAACGCGAACACCGGGGAGCTGTTTTTT
CASRGLNANTGELFF
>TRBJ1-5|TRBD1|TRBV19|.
TGTGCCAGTAGTGGGACAGGGCGTAATCAGCCCCAGCATTTT
CASSGTGRNQPQHF
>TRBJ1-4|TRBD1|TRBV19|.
TGTGCCAGTAGTACAGGGGGCGTTGAAAAACTGTTTTTT
CASSTGGVEKLFF
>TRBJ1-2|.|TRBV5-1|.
TGCGCCAGCAGCCTGGGGACCGTCGAGTATGGCTACACCTTC
CASSLGTVEYGYTF
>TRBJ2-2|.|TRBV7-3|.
TGTGCCAGCAGCTCCGGGTCGGGGGGCACCACCGGGGAGCTGTTTTTT
CASSSGSGGTTGELFF
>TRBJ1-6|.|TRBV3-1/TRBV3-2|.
TGTGCCAGCAGCCAACGACAGAAAAATTCACCCCTCCACTTT
CASSQRQKNSPLHF
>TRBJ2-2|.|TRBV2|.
TGTGCCAGCAGCGCCCAGGGAATCGGGGAGCTGTTTTTT
CASSAQGIGELFF
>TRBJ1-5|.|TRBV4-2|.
TGTGCCAGCAGCCAACACTACAGGGAGGCTCAGCCCCAGCATTTT
CASSQHYREAQPQHF
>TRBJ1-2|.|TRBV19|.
TGTGCCAGTAAGATGGGCAGCAACCACTATGGCTACACCTTC
CASKMGSNHYGYTF
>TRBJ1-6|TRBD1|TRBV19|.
TGTGCCAGTAGTATCGGGACAGGGAGGATGAGTTCACCCCTCCACTTT
CASSIGTGRMSSPLHF
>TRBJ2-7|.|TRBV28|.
TGTGCCAGCAGTTTAATTGCCAAGTCCTACGAGCAGTACTTC
CASSLIAKSYEQYF
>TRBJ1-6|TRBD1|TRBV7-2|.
TGTGCCAGCAGCACGACCGGGACAGGGGCTTCACCCCTCCACTTT
CASSTTGTGASPLHF
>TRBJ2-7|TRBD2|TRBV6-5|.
TGTGCCAGCAGTTCCGACAAACTAGCGGGGGGTTACGAGCAGTACTTC
CASSSDKLAGGYEQYF
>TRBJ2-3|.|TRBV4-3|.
TGCGCCAGCAGCCAAGAAAAGGTTGAGGGAACTACGCAGTATTTT
CASSQEKVEGTTQYF
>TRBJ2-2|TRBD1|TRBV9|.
TGTGCCAGCAGCCTAACAGGGGGCCACGGGGAGCTGTTTTTT
CASSLTGGHGELFF
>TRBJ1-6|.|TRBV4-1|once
TGCGCCAGCAGCTACGAACGGAGAGAGACTTCACCCCTCCACTTT
CASSYERRETSPLHF
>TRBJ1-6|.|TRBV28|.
TGTGCCAGCAACTTCCGGGCCGGCAACTTATCACCCCTCCACTTT
CASNFRAGNLSPLHF
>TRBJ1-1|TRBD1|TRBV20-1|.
TGCAGTGCTAGTGGGGGACAGACGAACACTGAAGCTTTCTTT
CSASGGQTNTEAFF
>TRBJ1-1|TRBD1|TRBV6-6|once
TGTGCCAGCACCCGGAGAGGAGACAGGGAAGGAAAAGCTTTCTTT
CASTRRGDREGKAFF
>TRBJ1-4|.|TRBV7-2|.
TGTGCCAGCAGCTTAGCGCAGGGGAGGGGGGAAAAACTGTTTTTT
CASSLAQGRGEKLFF
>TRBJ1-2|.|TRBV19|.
TGTGCCAGTAGTATACGGCAGGGCTCGGACTATGGCTACACCTTC
CASSIRQGSDYGYTF
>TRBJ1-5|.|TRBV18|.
TGTGCCAGCTCACCCTTTAACGGGGGCAATCAGCCCCAGCATTTT
CASSPFNGGNQPQHF
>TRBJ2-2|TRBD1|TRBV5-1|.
TGCGCCAGCAGCTCCCTCGGATGGGACAGCCTCTTCGCGAACACCGGGGAGCTGTTTTTT
CASSSLGWDSLFANTGELFF
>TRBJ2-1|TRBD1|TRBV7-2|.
TGTGCCAGCAGCCAACAGGGACAGGGGATTGGGAATGAGCAGTTCTTC
CASSQQGQGIGNEQFF
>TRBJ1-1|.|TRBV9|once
TGTGCCAGCAGCGCGCAGGGGAGGAACACTGAAGCTTTCTTT
CASSAQGRNTEAFF
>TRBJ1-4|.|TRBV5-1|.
TGCGCCAGCAGCCGCGAGGTTCGGCAGGGAAGTTTGAAACTGTTTTTT
CASSREVRQGSLKLFF
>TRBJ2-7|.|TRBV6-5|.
TGTGCCAGCAGACAGTGGACCTACGAGCAGTACTTC
CASRQWTYEQYF
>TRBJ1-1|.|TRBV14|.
TGTGCCAGCAGCCAAGATATGGGGTTTGGGGCTTTCTTT
CASSQDMGFGAFF
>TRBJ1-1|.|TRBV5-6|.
TGTGCCAGCAGCTTGGACAGCAACACTGAAGCTTTCTTT
CASSLDSNTEAFF
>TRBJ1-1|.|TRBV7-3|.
TGTGCCAGCAGCCTACAAGCAGGACCCTTGAACACTGAAGCTTTCTTT
CASSLQAGPLNTEAFF
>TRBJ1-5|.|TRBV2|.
TGTGCCAGCAGTGAGCGGGACGCAGGCAATCAGCCCCAGCATTTT
CASSERDAGNQPQHF
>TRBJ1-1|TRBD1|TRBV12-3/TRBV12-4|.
TGTGCCACCAGATCACAGGGGGTCACTGAAGCTTTCTTT
CATRSQGVTEAFF
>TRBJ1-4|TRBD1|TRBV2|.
TGTGCCAGCACCCGGACAGGGACTAATGAAAAACTGTTTTTT
CASTRTGTNEKLFF
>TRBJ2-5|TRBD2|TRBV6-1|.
TGTGCCAGCAGTGTAGGGACTAGCGGGGGGGCTGGAAAGACCCAGTACTTC
CASSVGTSGGAGKTQYF
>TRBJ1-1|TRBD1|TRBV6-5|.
TGTGCCAGCAGATCTGTTCGGGACAGTAAAATTGAAGCTTTCTTT
CASRSVRDSKIEAFF
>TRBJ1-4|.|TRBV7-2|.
TGTGCCAGCAGCTTAGGTTGGCCAACTAATGAAAAACTGTTTTTT
CASSLGWPTNEKLFF
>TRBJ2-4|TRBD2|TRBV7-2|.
TGTGCCAGCAGCTTCGGACTAGCGGATCAGTACTTC
CASSFGLADQYF
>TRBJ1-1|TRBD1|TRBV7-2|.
TGTGCCAGCAGCACAGGGGGCGGTGCCACTGAAGCTTTCTTT
CASSTGGGATEAFF
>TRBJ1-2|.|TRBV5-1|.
TGCGCCAGCAGCTTGTCCGGGGGCGACTATGGCTACACCTTC
CASSLSGGDYGYTF
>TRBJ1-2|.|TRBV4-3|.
TGCGCCAGCAGCCAAGATGGACAGCTTAACTATGGCTACACCTTC
CASSQDGQLNYGYTF
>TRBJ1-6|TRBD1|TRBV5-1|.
TGCGCCAGCAGATTACTGGGACAGGCGTTTTCACCCCTCCACTTT
CASRLLGQAFSPLHF
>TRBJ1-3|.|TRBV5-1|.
TGCGCCAGCAGCCTAAGCAGGGGACCTGGAAACACCATATATTTT
CASSLSRGPGNTIYF
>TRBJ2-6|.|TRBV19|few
TGTGCCAGTAGTATACCGATTTATGACGGGACCAACTCTGGGGCCAACGTCCTGACTTTC
CASSIPIYDGTNSGANVLTF